The 23 T cell receptor beta chains below come from one sample, sequenced in a study of cytomegalovirus exposure and HLA in healthy donors. Amplification used 60 Vbeta primers and 13 Jbeta primers. Only in-frame clones appear in the TCRdb table, and some are missing; sequencing was by immunoSEQ multiplex PCR. This table has about 150,000 clones, around 60% appearing once. Sequences were obtained from PBMCs. The receptors come from an older woman in good health and CMV-seropositive.

This clone showed up just once. The CDR3 DNA follows: TGTGCCAGCAGCTTACTAGGGGCAGGGGGTAGCCAAGAGACCCAGTACTTC. It yields the protein CASSLLGAGGSQETQYF. The chain links TRBV5-6 to TRBJ2-5; 7 positions match TRBD1. V trimming: 2 bases; J trimming: 1 base; junction bases outside the gene matches: 11. Germline CDR1 and CDR2: SGHDT and YYEEEE. CDR3 size: 17 residues.

V usage is TRBV7-3 and J usage is TRBJ2-5; 8 bases are a match to TRBD1. CDR3 size: 13 residues. Germline V lookup: CDR1 SGHTA, CDR2 FQGTGA. V gave up 5 bases and J gave up 6 bases; unmatched junction bases: 5. CDR3 DNA: TGTGCCAGCAGCAAAGGGGACAGGCAGACCCAGTACTTC. This sequence encodes CASSKGDRQTQYF.

In the case of this clone: Distinct nucleotide sequences in the sample also encode this CDR3. The chain is built from TRBV5-1 and TRBJ2-5; 12 nucleotides line up with TRBD2. V lost 1 base to trimming and J lost 5 bases; unmatched junction nucleotides: 3. This CDR3 comprises 15 residues. CDR1 is SGHRS, CDR2 YFSETQ, per germline. In nucleotides, the CDR3 is TGCGCCAGCAGCTTGCTAGCGGGAGGGCCCGAGACCCAGTACTTC. This translates into CASSLLAGGPETQYF.

V and J are TRBV7-2 and TRBJ1-2; TRBD1 is a possible D gene (6 bases). Trimming took 1 base from V and 7 from J, leaving 16 bases between them. The CDR3 totals 15 residues. The germline V gene has CDR1 SGHTA and CDR2 FQGNSA. For the CDR3, the DNA is TGTGCCAGCAGCTTAGATAATCAGGGGTACGGTGGCTACACCTTC. This codes for CASSLDNQGYGGYTF. Full variable domain (rest looked up from reference TRBV7-2 and TRBJ1-2): GAGVSQSPSNKVTEKGKDVELRCDPISGHTALYWYRQSLGQGLEFLIYFQGNSAPDKSGLPSDRFSAERTGGSVSTLTIQRTQQEDSAVYLCASSLDNQGYGGYTFGSGTRLTVV.

This chain connects TRBV28 to TRBJ2-7; maybe TRBD1 (7 bases). The CDR3 totals 13 residues. CDR1 and CDR2 (germline): MDHEN, SYDVKM. Deletions cut 6 bases from V and 1 base from J, with 10 bases between. CDR3 protein: CASRQGGSYEQYF. Here the CDR3 DNA reads TGTGCCAGCAGGCAGGGGGGATCCTACGAGCAGTACTTC.

This chain links TRBV7-3 with TRBJ2-7, with TRBD1 matching 12 bases. Looked up from germline, CDR1 is SGHTA and CDR2 is FQGTGA. The CDR3 is 16 amino acids. Trimming at V came to 5 bases and at J to 5 bases, leaving 10 bases not matched to a gene. In nucleotides, the CDR3 is TGTGCCAGCAGCAGGACCGGGACAGGGGGCACGAACGAGCAGTACTTC. It is translated as CASSRTGTGGTNEQYF.

This clone showed up just a few times. The chain uses TRBV29-1 and TRBJ2-2, with D possibly being TRBD1 (6 bases). There are 13 residues in the CDR3. CDR1 and CDR2 from the germline V gene are SQVTM and ANQGSEA. Trimming removed 3 bases at V and 1 base at J, with 6 bases between. In nucleotides, the CDR3 is TGCAGCGTTGACAGGGGGAACACCGGGGAGCTGTTTTTT. It yields the protein CSVDRGNTGELFF.

The chain is built from TRBV28 and TRBJ1-1; D is uncertain. Deletions cut 5 bases from V and 3 bases from J, with 7 bases between. The CDR3 contains 12 residues. CDR1 and CDR2 from the germline V gene are MDHEN and SYDVKM. The CDR3 nucleotides are TGTGCCAGCAGTCACTTGCACACTGAAGCTTTCTTT. It yields the protein CASSHLHTEAFF.

The J gene is TRBJ2-5, the V gene TRBV11-1; the match to TRBD2 covers 9 bases. J was trimmed by 6 bases and V by 5 bases; bases with no gene match: 7. CDR1 is SGHAT, CDR2 FQDESV, per germline (reference sequence). This CDR3 has 14 residues. This CDR3 reads CASSPGSGRKTQYF. CDR3 nucleotides: TGTGCCAGCAGCCCCGGTAGCGGGAGAAAGACCCAGTACTTC.

The rearrangement links TRBV7-6 to TRBJ2-5; no definite D call. The germline CDR1 and CDR2 sequences are SGHVS and FNYEAQ. V was cut by 5 bases and J by 4 bases, with 11 bases left in between. This CDR3 has 13 residues. The CDR3 is CASSGVWPETQYF. The CDR3 nucleotides read TGTGCCAGCAGCGGAGTATGGCCAGAGACCCAGTACTTC.

The chain joins TRBV28 to TRBJ1-5; maybe TRBD1 (5 bases). In germline, CDR1 is MDHEN, CDR2 SYDVKM. V gave up 7 bases and J gave up 6 bases, with 10 bases separating them. This CDR3 spans 12 amino acids. The CDR3 spells CASIQGSQPQHF. CDR3 bases: TGTGCCAGCATTCAGGGCAGTCAGCCCCAGCATTTT.

The rearrangement links TRBV9 to TRBJ1-3; D remains ambiguous. Trimming left V 4 bases short and J 2 bases short, with 13 bases between. CDR1 SGDLS and CDR2 YYNGEE come from the germline V gene. This CDR3 has 15 amino acids. In DNA, the CDR3 is TGTGCCAGCAGCCCTCAGGAAGGCCCTGGAAACACCATATATTTT. Translated, it gives CASSPQEGPGNTIYF. The entire variable domain, with the rest obtained from reference TRBV9 and TRBJ1-3, is as follows: DSGVTQTPKHLITATGQRVTLRCSPRSGDLSVYWYQQSLDQGLQFLIQYYNGEERAKGNILERFSAQQFPDLHSELNLSSLELGDSALYFCASSPQEGPGNTIYFGEGSWLTVV.

This clone has only a few counts. The chain carries TRBV2 and TRBJ2-7; D remains unclear. The CDR3 is 13 residues long. Trimming took 1 base from V and 5 from J, leaving 9 bases between them. Germline values: CDR1 SNHLY, CDR2 FYNNEI. The CDR3 reads CASSEVSLDEQYF. In DNA, the CDR3 is TGTGCCAGCAGTGAAGTGAGCTTGGACGAGCAGTACTTC.

This clone was counted a few times. The V call is TRBV4-3, the J call TRBJ2-1, with D unclear. CDR1 is LGHNA, CDR2 YSLEER, per germline. This CDR3 comprises 14 residues. V was cut by 4 bases and J by 1 base, with 8 bases left in between. The chain's CDR3 is CASSPMLSYNEQFF. For the CDR3, the DNA is TGCGCCAGCAGCCCAATGTTGTCCTACAATGAGCAGTTCTTC.

This chain uses TRBV30 with TRBJ1-2; D remains unclear. Germline V gene sequence: CDR1 GTSNPN, CDR2 SVGIG (reference sequence). CDR3 length equals 13 residues. The V end lost 2 bases, the J end lost 4 bases, and 11 bases lay between the germline ends. The CDR3 region has the DNA TGTGCCTGGAGTCCCGGGGAGGCCTATGGCTACACCTTC. Residues: CAWSPGEAYGYTF.

The rearrangement joins TRBV18 to TRBJ1-2; 8 bases fit TRBD1. J lost 4 bases, V lost 2 bases, and 6 bases had no gene match. The length of the CDR3 is 15 residues. Germline V lookup: CDR1 KGHSH, CDR2 LQKENI. CDR3: CASSPRQGAVYGYTF. Here the CDR3 DNA reads TGTGCCAGCTCACCAAGGCAGGGGGCTGTCTATGGCTACACCTTC. The complete variable domain, with remaining parts taken from reference TRBV18 and TRBJ1-2, reads NAGVMQNPRHLVRRRGQEARLRCSPMKGHSHVYWYRQLPEEGLKFMVYLQKENIIDESGMPKERFSAEFPKEGPSILRIQQVVRGDSAAYFCASSPRQGAVYGYTFGSGTRLTVV.

The chain carries TRBV5-4 and TRBJ2-1; 9 nucleotides agree with TRBD2. In germline, CDR1 is SGHNT, CDR2 YYREEE (reference sequence). The J segment lost 2 bases and the V segment lost 0 bases, leaving 3 bases of the junction unmatched. The CDR3 extends over 16 amino acids. Here the CDR3 reads CASSLEGLATYNEQFF. CDR3 sequence (DNA): TGTGCCAGCAGCTTGGAGGGACTAGCTACCTACAATGAGCAGTTCTTC.

This chain connects TRBV5-1 to TRBJ2-1; 8 bases agree with TRBD2. The CDR3 sequence is 16 residues long. With 0 bases clipped from V and 3 bases from J, the junction kept 5 bases outside the gene matches. In germline, CDR1 is SGHRS, CDR2 YFSETQ. The CDR3 DNA follows: TGCGCCAGCAGCTTGGCCGGGACTAGTGTCTACAATGAGCAGTTCTTC. Its protein is CASSLAGTSVYNEQFF. The whole variable domain, remainder taken from reference TRBV5-1 and TRBJ2-1, is KAGVTQTPRYLIKTRGQQVTLSCSPISGHRSVSWYQQTPGQGLQFLFEYFSETQRNKGNFPGRFSGRQFSNSRSEMNVSTLELGDSALYLCASSLAGTSVYNEQFFGPGTRLTVL.

This chain connects TRBV5-8 to TRBJ1-4; 9 bases map to TRBD1. Germline V lookup: CDR1 SGHTS, CDR2 YDEGEE. The trim removed 4 bases at V and 6 bases at J, leaving 7 bases unmatched. This CDR3 region has 15 residues. The CDR3 bases are TGTGCCAGCAGCAGGACAGGGGTCGGAGATGAAAAACTGTTTTTT. Its translation: CASSRTGVGDEKLFF.

The rearrangement joins TRBV7-9 to TRBJ2-7; 9 bases fit TRBD1. The V segment lost 2 bases and the J segment 2 bases; nucleotides outside the gene matches: 4. CDR3 length equals 15 residues. Germline V lookup: CDR1 SEHNR, CDR2 FQNEAQ (reference sequence). CDR3 sequence reads: CASSLRTGDTYEQYF. The CDR3 bases are TGTGCCAGCAGCTTAAGGACAGGGGATACCTACGAGCAGTACTTC.

The chain couples TRBV29-1 to TRBJ2-7; perhaps TRBD2 as D (5 bases). The CDR3 length is 14 residues. Trimming took 4 bases from V and 7 from J, leaving 20 bases between them. CDR1 SQVTM and CDR2 ANQGSEA come from the germline V gene. DNA for the CDR3: TGCAGCGTTGGACAAACCGAATACGGGGTGGAGCAGTACTTC. As protein: CSVGQTEYGVEQYF.

In its sample, this clone was seen a few times. The chain is built from TRBV10-3 and TRBJ2-4; TRBD1 matches 7 bases. Germline V gene data show CDR1 as ENHRY and CDR2 as SYGVKD. The CDR3 length is 16 residues. The V gene end was trimmed by 0 bases and the J gene end by 8 bases; junction bases not matched to a gene: 10. The CDR3 here is CAISESTATGTDIQYF. For the CDR3, the DNA is TGTGCCATCAGTGAGTCGACCGCGACAGGGACGGACATTCAGTACTTC.

The rearrangement joins TRBV20-1 to TRBJ1-2; no clear D. The CDR3 runs to 10 residues. Germline CDR1 is DFQATT and CDR2 is SNEGSKA (reference sequence). Trimming took off 6 bases at V and 6 bases at J, with 8 bases between the two ends. The CDR3 loop reads CSAAFNGYTF. CDR3 nucleotides: TGCAGTGCGGCCTTCAATGGCTACACCTTC.